The entry below describes one T cell receptor (beta chain). As yet, its antigen is unknown. This entry is derived from a study of vaccination and CD4 T cells after COVID-19. The germline V and J ends were trimmed by 5 bases and 5 bases, with 13 bases remaining between them. The CDR3 contains 14 residues. Germline V gene lookup returns CDR1 LNHNV and CDR2 YYDKDF (reference sequence). The treatment denotes: approximately nine-day PBMC culture with coronavirus spike peptide pools or control peptides (ViraFEST assay). Once obtained from cultured CD4+ T cells, the DNA was sequenced using the Oncomine TCR Beta short-read assay. TCRdb redid the calling of the PCR reads with MiXCR, one entry per CDR3 protein. The data contain fewer than 25,000 distinct CDR3 sequences, about 44% of them singletons.

Material: CD4+ T cells from blood, cultured in vitro, obtained before SARS-CoV-2 vaccination. The chain has TRBV15 and TRBJ2-1; no firm D call. This sequence originates from a human donor who had recovered from COVID-19. The DNA of the CDR3 is TGTGCCACCAGCGGTAAGCCTTCAGACAATGAGCAGTTCTTC. Translating gives CATSGKPSDNEQFF.